A selection of T cell receptor beta chains follows, all from one sample in a study of T cell responses to AZD1222 COVID-19 vaccine. Some clones are missing from TCRdb's copy, which holds only in-frame ones; the method was immunoSEQ multiplex PCR. The table has some 74,000 clones, roughly 85% seen once. The sample consisted of peripheral blood, taken 28 days after the second AZD1222 dose. All receptors derive from an adult who received the AZD1222 COVID-19 vaccine. The CDR3 runs from the conserved cysteine through the conserved F or W. The D gene is left open where the match is weak. Rows give clone size only sometimes, using once, few, many, or a class for an expanded clone.

d_call | clone_size | j_call | v_call | cdr3_aa | cdr3_nt
NA | NA | TRBJ2-5 | TRBV2 | CASSGDWSQETQYF | TGTGCCAGCAGTGGGGACTGGTCCCAAGAGACCCAGTACTTC
TRBD1 | NA | TRBJ1-4 | TRBV5-4 | CASSLKGGEEKLFF | TGTGCCAGCAGCTTGAAAGGGGGCGAAGAAAAACTGTTTTTT
NA | NA | TRBJ1-1 | TRBV7-8 | CASGARVNTEAFF | TGTGCCAGCGGGGCGAGGGTGAACACTGAAGCTTTCTTT
NA | NA | TRBJ1-1 | TRBV7-9 | CASSLRRATSQEAFF | TGTGCCAGCAGCTTGAGAAGGGCCACCAGCCAGGAAGCTTTCTTT
NA | NA | TRBJ2-1 | TRBV5-1 | CASSRRNEQFF | TGCGCCAGCAGCCGGAGGAATGAGCAGTTCTTC
NA | NA | TRBJ1-1 | TRBV19 | CASSIQGGVTTEAFF | TGTGCCAGTAGTATACAGGGAGGGGTGACCACTGAAGCTTTCTTT
TRBD2 | NA | TRBJ2-2 | TRBV5-1 | CASSTGTSDGGELFF | TGCGCCAGCAGCACCGGGACTAGCGATGGCGGGGAGCTGTTTTTT
NA | few | TRBJ2-2 | TRBV9 | CASSVGTGELFF | TGTGCCAGCAGCGTAGGAACCGGGGAGCTGTTTTTT
TRBD2 | NA | TRBJ2-3 | TRBV29-1 | CSVDRDSGGDTQYF | TGCAGCGTCGACCGGGACTCGGGAGGAGATACGCAGTATTTT
NA | NA | TRBJ1-1 | TRBV6-5 | CASTSSETRAFF | TGTGCCAGCACCTCATCCGAGACTCGAGCTTTCTTT
NA | NA | TRBJ2-7 | TRBV20-1 | CSARGRGEQYF | TGCAGTGCTAGAGGGCGGGGCGAGCAGTACTTC
NA | NA | TRBJ1-1 | TRBV7-3 | CASSSAGGEAFF | TGTGCCAGCAGCTCTGCGGGGGGTGAAGCTTTCTTT
NA | NA | TRBJ1-2 | TRBV28 | CASSEGNSNYGYTF | TGTGCCAGCAGTGAGGGAAACTCTAACTATGGCTACACCTTC
NA | NA | TRBJ2-1 | TRBV6-2/TRBV6-3 | CASSPLLRSYANEQFF | TGTGCCAGCAGCCCCCTGTTGCGGTCGTACGCCAATGAGCAGTTCTTC